This TCR beta chain originates from a study of T cell repertoires in cytomegalovirus infection. About the research overall: Indications of both CMV infection and matching HLA type were provided by public TCR beta signatures. Study conclusions and caveats: Cumulative public TCR beta family frequency identified CMV carriers with the relevant HLA. The study found HLA-C-restricted CMV-specific TCR beta clonotypes dominating the ex vivo response.

One entry per CDR3 protein, called by TCRdb with MiXCR from the reads. This sample yields about 830,000 distinct CDR3 sequences, of which about 31% are seen a single time; around 11% belongs to the top ten. Worth noting for this clonotype: Its antigen remains unidentified.

With 8 bases clipped from V and 7 bases from J, the junction kept 12 bases outside the gene matches. The CDR3 consists of 14 residues. In germline, CDR1 is SEHNR, CDR2 FQNEAQ (reference sequence). This receptor was obtained from a human donor in good health (CMV status not recorded). Some clones in this sample may be carry-over from other donors' samples. The chain recombines TRBV7-9 with TRBJ1-2; 8 bases match TRBD1. Source: cultured CD8+ T cells from PBMCs, taken from culture after CMV antigen stimulation. The CDR3 bases are TGTGCCAGCTCCCCGTGGGGACAGGACTCTGGCTACACCTTC. Its translation is CASSPWGQDSGYTF.